The 24 T cell receptor beta chains below all came from one sample that was sequenced in a study of cytotoxic CD8 clonotypes in ibrutinib-treated CLL. The protocol was immunoSEQ multiplex PCR, while the TCRdb copy is restricted to in-frame clones and leaves out a portion. This sample has 250,000 to 350,000 clones, with 76% found just once. The source was PBMCs, collected at disease progression, from a patient treated with ibrutinib. Source of these receptors: a human donor with chronic lymphocytic leukemia.

This clone occurred a few times. Other DNA sequences of this sample code for an identical CDR3. This chain uses TRBV27 with TRBJ2-3; tentatively, D is TRBD2 (5 bases). CDR3 length: 13 residues. Between the trimmed V and J ends, which lost 2 bases and 3 bases, there was a span of 6 bases. Germline loops: CDR1 MNHEY, CDR2 SMNVEV (reference sequence). The CDR3 DNA reads as TGTGCCAGCAGTTTAGGCGGGACAGATACGCAGTATTTT. The encoded protein is CASSLGGTDTQYF.

The rearrangement uses TRBV9 and TRBJ2-7, with 8 bases lining up with TRBD1. CDR3 length equals 14 residues. Per the germline V gene, CDR1 is SGDLS and CDR2 is YYNGEE. V was pared by 3 bases and J by 4 bases, with 6 bases of the junction left unmatched. The CDR3 reads CASSAFGQGYEQYF. The DNA for the CDR3 is TGTGCCAGCAGCGCATTCGGACAGGGTTACGAGCAGTACTTC.

The V and J genes are TRBV5-1 and TRBJ2-7, with a tentative D call TRBD1 (6 bases). Per germline, CDR1 SGHRS and CDR2 YFSETQ. The CDR3 is made up of 13 amino acids. The V and J ends lost 4 bases and 3 bases respectively, with 11 bases between them. The CDR3 here is CASSPDSVYEQYF. CDR3 DNA: TGCGCCAGCAGCCCGGACAGTGTCTACGAGCAGTACTTC.

The chain's CDR3 is CASSYSYTEAFF. CDR3 coding DNA: TGTGCCAGCAGTTACTCCTACACTGAAGCTTTCTTT. This sequence joins TRBV6-6 and TRBJ1-1; unclear D gene. This CDR3 comprises 12 residues. The germline CDR1 and CDR2 sequences are MNHNY and SVGAGI (reference sequence). V lost 0 bases, J lost 3 bases, and 2 bases lay in between.

This clone was seen a handful of times. The chain joins TRBV2 to TRBJ1-1, with D possibly TRBD1 on 5 matching bases. CDR1 and CDR2 from the germline V gene are SNHLY and FYNNEI. Trimming pared 10 bases from V and 3 bases from J, leaving 12 bases between. CDR3 length: 12 residues. This CDR3 reads CANSEGDTEAFF. For the CDR3, the DNA is TGTGCCAACTCCGAAGGGGACACTGAAGCTTTCTTT.

This clone was detected a few times. The rearrangement links TRBV9 to TRBJ2-2; unclear D gene. CDR1 and CDR2 (germline): SGDLS, YYNGEE. The CDR3 is 15 residues long. Trimming took 0 bases from V and 1 from J, leaving 7 bases between them. This chain's CDR3 is CASSVAGKNTGELFF. Here the CDR3 DNA reads TGTGCCAGCAGCGTAGCTGGGAAGAACACCGGGGAGCTGTTTTTT.

The chain has TRBV13 and TRBJ2-7; perhaps TRBD2 as D (5 bases). CDR1 is PRHDT, CDR2 FYEKMQ, per germline (reference sequence). CDR3 length: 13 residues. Trimming stripped 3 bases from V and 1 base from J, with 7 bases between. CDR3 protein: CASSLRGSYEQYF. CDR3 DNA sequence: TGTGCCAGCAGCTTGCGAGGGTCCTACGAGCAGTACTTC. Full variable domain (outside the CDR3, taken from reference TRBV13 and TRBJ2-7): AAGVIQSPRHLIKEKRETATLKCYPIPRHDTVYWYQQGPGQDPQFLISFYEKMQSDKGSIPDRFSAQQFSDYHSELNMSSLELGDSALYFCASSLRGSYEQYFGPGTRLTVT.

This clone is a singleton in its sample. The chain links TRBV7-2 to TRBJ2-5, with TRBD2 matching 8 bases. CDR1 and CDR2 (germline): SGHTA, FQGNSA. J lost 2 bases, V lost 4 bases, and 6 bases had no gene match. The CDR3 runs 15 residues. The CDR3 region is CASSSRGALQETQYF. In nucleotides, the CDR3 is TGTGCCAGCAGCTCGCGGGGGGCGCTACAAGAGACCCAGTACTTC.

The gene calls are TRBV29-1 and TRBJ2-3; 8 positions agree with TRBD1. The CDR3 consists of 15 residues. V was pared by 6 bases and J by 1 base, with 9 bases of the junction left unmatched. Germline V gene lookup returns CDR1 SQVTM and CDR2 ANQGSEA. CDR3 in amino acids: CSVVDRGDGTDTQYF. The DNA of the CDR3 is TGCAGCGTCGTAGACAGGGGTGATGGCACAGATACGCAGTATTTT.

The chain is built from TRBV11-2 and TRBJ1-1; unclear D gene. V was clipped by 1 base and J by 0 bases, with 9 bases between them. The CDR3 consists of 15 residues. Germline values: CDR1 SGHAT, CDR2 FQNNGV. The CDR3 nucleotides are TGTGCCAGCAGCTTAGGAGGGATTATGAACACTGAAGCTTTCTTT. Translated, it gives CASSLGGIMNTEAFF.

The J gene is TRBJ2-7, the V gene TRBV27, with TRBD2 identical over 8 bases. The CDR3 consists of 13 residues. The junction had 12 bases not matched to a gene; V was cut back by 11 bases and J by 6 bases. The germline gives CDR1 MNHEY, CDR2 SMNVEV (reference sequence). The CDR3, as DNA: TGTGCCGAATTCAGCGGGAGACGACGCGAGCAGTACTTC. Its translation: CAEFSGRRREQYF.

The chain combines TRBV9 with TRBJ2-5; D is possibly TRBD1 or TRBD2 (5 bases each). V dropped 0 bases and J dropped 7 bases, with 16 bases sitting between them. This CDR3 region has 15 residues. Germline lookup yields CDR1 SGDLS and CDR2 YYNGEE. In nucleotides, the CDR3 is TGTGCCAGCAGCGTAGGGGGGTCTTCAATGGGGACCCAGTACTTC. It translates to CASSVGGSSMGTQYF. Full variable domain (rest looked up from reference TRBV9 and TRBJ2-5): DSGVTQTPKHLITATGQRVTLRCSPRSGDLSVYWYQQSLDQGLQFLIQYYNGEERAKGNILERFSAQQFPDLHSELNLSSLELGDSALYFCASSVGGSSMGTQYFGPGTRLLVL.

The chain couples TRBV11-2 to TRBJ1-1; possible D gene TRBD1, 6 bases. CDR1 is SGHAT, CDR2 FQNNGV, per germline. Trimming shortened V by 1 base and J by 1 base, and 10 bases separated the two germline ends. The CDR3 is 15 amino acids. The CDR3 region has the DNA TGTGCCAGCAGCTTAGCTCAGGGGAAGAACACTGAAGCTTTCTTT. Its protein product is CASSLAQGKNTEAFF.

The chain joins TRBV7-3 to TRBJ2-1, with 7 bases identical to TRBD2. The J segment lost 12 bases and the V segment lost 0 bases, leaving 11 bases of the junction unmatched. CDR1 SGHTA and CDR2 FQGTGA come from the germline V gene. CDR3 length: 15 residues. CDR3: CASSLTSLAVGGQFF. DNA of the CDR3: TGTGCCAGCAGCTTAACGTCCCTAGCGGTGGGCGGGCAGTTCTTC. Looking up the rest from reference TRBV7-3 and TRBJ2-1 gives the full variable domain: GAGVSQTPSNKVTEKGKYVELRCDPISGHTALYWYRQSLGQGPEFLIYFQGTGAADDSGLPNDRFFAVRPEGSVSTLKIQRTERGDSAVYLCASSLTSLAVGGQFFGPGTRLTVL.

The genes are TRBV29-1 and TRBJ2-1; the match to TRBD2 covers 8 bases. After removal of 7 bases from V and 6 bases from J, the junction contained 5 bases not matched to a gene. Looked up from germline, CDR1 is SQVTM and CDR2 is ANQGSEA. This CDR3 is built from 12 residues. DNA for the CDR3: TGCAGCGGGGGACTAGTTACCAATGAGCAGTTCTTC. Protein: CSGGLVTNEQFF.

V is TRBV7-9 and J is TRBJ1-2, with D unresolved. The CDR3 length is 15 residues. The germline V gene has CDR1 SEHNR and CDR2 FQNEAQ (reference sequence). V was shortened by 3 bases and J by 0 bases, with 11 bases between the two germline ends. The DNA of the CDR3 is TGTGCCAGCAGCTTTGGGCCTTCCTCTAACTATGGCTACACCTTC. This encodes CASSFGPSSNYGYTF.

The chain combines TRBV18 with TRBJ1-5, with a weak D call TRBD1 (5 bases). This CDR3 has 14 residues. Germline assignment: CDR1 KGHSH and CDR2 LQKENI. V was clipped by 2 bases and J by 8 bases, with 13 bases between them. For the CDR3, the DNA is TGTGCCAGCTCACCAAACCCAGGGCTGGAGCCCCAGCATTTT. This translates into CASSPNPGLEPQHF.

This clone was observed a handful of times. The chain carries TRBV6-5 and TRBJ2-5; no reliable D call. The V and J ends lost 2 bases and 0 bases respectively, with 1 base between them. The CDR3 extends over 12 amino acids. Germline V gene sequence: CDR1 MNHEY, CDR2 SVGAGI. The CDR3 reads CASSYNQETQYF. As DNA, the CDR3 is TGTGCCAGCAGTTACAACCAAGAGACCCAGTACTTC.

This chain joins TRBV4-3 and TRBJ2-2, with 9 bases aligning to TRBD2. This CDR3 has 17 residues. The germline CDR1 and CDR2 sequences are LGHNA and YSLEER. With 3 bases clipped from V and 2 bases from J, the junction kept 7 bases outside the gene matches. Here the CDR3 DNA reads TGCGCCAGCAGCCACCACCTAGCGGGAACCAACACCGGGGAGCTGTTTTTT. It encodes CASSHHLAGTNTGELFF.

The chain's CDR3 is CASSLGLAGASSYNEQFF. CDR3 DNA sequence: TGTGCCAGCAGCTTGGGCCTAGCGGGAGCTTCCTCCTACAATGAGCAGTTCTTC. V usage is TRBV5-6 and J usage is TRBJ2-1, with TRBD2 identical over 10 bases. V dropped 0 bases and J dropped 0; count of bases not matched to a gene: 6. Germline loops: CDR1 SGHDT, CDR2 YYEEEE. This CDR3 is 18 amino acids long.

The genes are TRBV4-1 and TRBJ2-7; the D call may be TRBD1 or TRBD2 (6 bases each). The germline V and J ends were trimmed by 1 base and 2 bases, with 15 bases remaining between them. The CDR3 runs to 16 residues. The V gene's germline CDR1 is MGHRA and CDR2 YSYEKL. CDR3 protein: CASSQATSRGTYEQYF. Written as DNA, the CDR3 is TGCGCCAGCAGCCAAGCTACTAGCAGGGGCACCTACGAGCAGTACTTC.

This clone was seen a few times. Other DNA sequences within the sample encode an identical CDR3. The J gene is TRBJ2-7, the V gene TRBV11-2, with a possible D match to TRBD1 (6 bases). This CDR3 comprises 12 residues. Between the trimmed V and J ends, which lost 2 bases and 6 bases, there was a span of 8 bases. Germline CDR1 and CDR2: SGHAT and FQNNGV. The CDR3 sequence: CASSLLGAEQYF. The CDR3 DNA follows: TGTGCCAGCAGCTTATTGGGGGCCGAGCAGTACTTC.

The V and J genes are TRBV4-3 and TRBJ2-3; D unresolved. The length of the CDR3 is 12 residues. V was pared by 4 bases and J by 2 bases, with 4 bases between. From germline, CDR1 is LGHNA and CDR2 YSLEER. The CDR3 bases are TGCGCCAGCAGCCGCGACACAGATACGCAGTATTTT. Translation: CASSRDTDTQYF.

The chain uses TRBV28 and TRBJ2-1, with TRBD1 matching over 10 bases. The CDR3 runs to 15 residues. The trim removed 5 bases at V and 4 bases at J, leaving 5 bases unmatched. Looked up from germline, CDR1 is MDHEN and CDR2 is SYDVKM. The CDR3 sequence: CASSPGTGVYNEQFF. Here the CDR3 DNA reads TGTGCCAGCAGTCCAGGGACAGGGGTGTACAATGAGCAGTTCTTC.